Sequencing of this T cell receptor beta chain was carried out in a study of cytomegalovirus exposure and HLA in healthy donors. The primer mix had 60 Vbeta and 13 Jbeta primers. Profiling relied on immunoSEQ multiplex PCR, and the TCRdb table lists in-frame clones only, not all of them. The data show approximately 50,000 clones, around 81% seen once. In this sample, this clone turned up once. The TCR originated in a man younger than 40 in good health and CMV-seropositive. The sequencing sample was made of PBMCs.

The CDR3 coding sequence is TGTGCCAGCAGTTACGGCGGCAGGGAAGAGACCCAGTACTTC. It translates to CASSYGGREETQYF. V usage is TRBV6-6 and J usage is TRBJ2-5; D possibly corresponds to TRBD1 (5 bases). Germline CDR1 MNHNY, CDR2 SVGAGI (reference sequence). The CDR3 has 14 amino acids. V lost 2 bases and J lost 3, with 10 bases in between.